One T cell receptor beta chain is described in this entry. This sample was taken from a study of cytomegalovirus exposure and HLA in healthy donors. Background on the study: An early data release held some 89 million unique TCRs from HLA-typed donors.

V was clipped by 6 bases and J by 1 base; unmatched bases: 8. Germline V gene sequence: CDR1 MNHEY, CDR2 SVGAGI. The CDR3 has 15 amino acids. The PCR ran on 60 Vbeta and 13 Jbeta primers. As processed by the authors: Roughly 80 million unique TCR beta chains, roughly 11 million shared, were counted in a later analysis. The method was immunoSEQ multiplex PCR; TCRdb's version includes in-frame clones alone and lacks a portion of them. V and J calls and clone size are as listed in that table; D and trimming were resolved from the DNA. The sample has fewer than 200,000 clones; approximately 80% are singletons.

The sample taken for sequencing was PBMCs. This rearrangement joins TRBV6-5 to TRBJ2-7, with 8 positions matching TRBD1. The TCR originated in a woman aged 25 to 45 in good health and CMV-seropositive. Here the CDR3 reads CASRTGGMSSYEQYF. CDR3 in DNA: TGTGCCAGCAGAACAGGGGGTATGAGTTCCTACGAGCAGTACTTC.